The T cell receptor (beta chain) under discussion was sequenced for a study of CD8+ T cells in alopecia areata. Study-level information: Tofacitinib administration to treated patients was oral, at 5 to 10 mg twice daily.

As the sequencing template, cDNA was produced by extracting RNA and reverse transcribing it. Some clones are missing from TCRdb's copy, which holds only in-frame ones; the method was immunoSEQ multiplex PCR. Altogether tens of thousands of clones are present, 60% being singletons, with the ten largest covering about a sixth. Trimming pared 0 bases from V and 1 base from J, leaving 6 bases between. The germline gives CDR1 MNHEY, CDR2 SMNVEV (reference sequence). The CDR3 length is 14 residues. The rearrangement joins TRBV27 to TRBJ1-1; D unclear. The receptor was derived from a human donor with alopecia areata. Sample: CD8+ T cells sorted from blood, taken at week 0. The CDR3 DNA reads as TGTGCCAGCAGTTTATCCCCCGGGAACACTGAAGCTTTCTTT. Protein sequence: CASSLSPGNTEAFF.